A selection of T cell receptor beta chains follows, all from one sample in a study of T cell responses to AZD1222 COVID-19 vaccine. The data were produced by immunoSEQ multiplex PCR, yet TCRdb's version contains in-frame clones alone and is incomplete. The sample contains over 70,000 clones, around 84% of which appear only once. This specimen consisted of peripheral blood, obtained on day 0 of AZD1222 vaccination. The source of these receptors is an adult in good health. Each CDR3 is given with its conserved first and last residue. A D gene is named only where the DNA matches it firmly. Only part of the rows carry a size: once, few, many, or a class if the clone is expanded.

>-|-|TRBJ1-5|TRBV7-6
TGTGCCAGCAGCCTAAATAAGGAACCCCAGCATTTT
CASSLNKEPQHF
>TRBD1|-|TRBJ1-2|TRBV7-8
TGTGCCAGCAGCTCGTATGACAGGGGTGGTGGCTACACCTTC
CASSSYDRGGGYTF
>-|few|TRBJ1-5|TRBV12-3/TRBV12-4
TGTGCCAGCAGTTGGGGGGGCCAACAGCCCCAGCATTTT
CASSWGGQQPQHF
>TRBD1|-|TRBJ2-5|TRBV23-1
TGCGCCAGCAGTCAATTCAGGCGAGGGCAGGGGGCGCGGGAGACCCAGTACTTC
CASSQFRRGQGARETQYF
>-|few|TRBJ1-2|TRBV5-4
TGTGCCAGCAGCCCGGAGACTGCCCTGGGCTACACCTTC
CASSPETALGYTF
>-|once|TRBJ2-7|TRBV6-5
TGTGCCAGCAGTAAGCTCGGGTCAGCGTGGGAGCAGTACTTC
CASSKLGSAWEQYF
>TRBD1|-|TRBJ2-3|TRBV27
TGTGCCAGCAGTCTCCGGGACAGGGAGGATACGCAGTATTTT
CASSLRDREDTQYF
>TRBD2|few|TRBJ2-1|TRBV10-1
TGCGCCACGTCCGAGACTAGCGGGGGGGCCGGGGAGCAGTTCTTC
CATSETSGGAGEQFF
>-|-|TRBJ1-1|TRBV7-8
TGTGCCAGCAGCGAAGCGTATTGGATGGGGATGAACACTGAAGCTTTCTTT
CASSEAYWMGMNTEAFF
>-|-|TRBJ1-3|TRBV10-3
TGTGCCATCAGTGAGTCCCAGTCTTATAGCTCTGGAAACACCATATATTTT
CAISESQSYSSGNTIYF
>-|-|TRBJ2-3|TRBV5-1
TGCGCCAGCAGCTTGGCCCACAGGAGCAGCACAGATACGCAGTATTTT
CASSLAHRSSTDTQYF
>-|-|TRBJ1-5|TRBV5-1
TGCGCCAGCAGCTTAACAGGGTCCAGTCAGCCCCAGCATTTT
CASSLTGSSQPQHF
>-|few|TRBJ1-1|TRBV9
TGTGCCACCTCGAGGGATATGAACACTGAAGCTTTCTTT
CATSRDMNTEAFF
>TRBD1|-|TRBJ2-1|TRBV2
TGTGCCAGTTCGGGACAGGGTCCTCCCAATGAGCAGTTCTTC
CASSGQGPPNEQFF
>-|-|TRBJ1-1|TRBV9
TGTGCCACACGAAATCAGGACACTGAAGCTTTCTTT
CATRNQDTEAFF
>-|-|TRBJ1-6|TRBV6-6
TGTGCCAGCAAGCTTTATAATTCACCCCTCCACTTT
CASKLYNSPLHF
>-|-|TRBJ2-7|TRBV25-1
TGTGCCAGCAGTGTTCCGGGACCAGTAAAGGACGAGCAGTACTTC
CASSVPGPVKDEQYF
>-|once|TRBJ1-1|TRBV19
TGTGCCAGTAGTATAACCTCCCGGTGGACTGAAGCTTTCTTT
CASSITSRWTEAFF
>-|-|TRBJ2-1|TRBV20-1
TGCAGTGCTAGGGTACTCCCTGAGCAGTTCTTC
CSARVLPEQFF
>TRBD1|-|TRBJ1-1|TRBV6-4
TGTGCCAGCAGGGGACAGGGGCTGGGCACTGAAGCTTTCTTT
CASRGQGLGTEAFF
>-|-|TRBJ1-4|TRBV5-1
TGCGCCAGCAGCAAGGACAGCAATGAAAAACTGTTTTTT
CASSKDSNEKLFF
>TRBD1|-|TRBJ2-7|TRBV10-2
TGCGCCAGCAGTGAACCCGGACAGGGTCGCTCCTACGAGCAGTACTTC
CASSEPGQGRSYEQYF
>-|-|TRBJ2-5|TRBV19
TGTGCCAGTAGTATAGGTGTACAGGGCATTCTAGAGACCCAGTACTTC
CASSIGVQGILETQYF
>-|-|TRBJ1-4|TRBV5-1
TGCGCCAGCAGCCAAGGACAGCCAACTAATGAAAAACTGTTTTTT
CASSQGQPTNEKLFF
>-|-|TRBJ2-3|TRBV12-5
TGTGCTAGTGGTTTGGGAGCCCGTGTGAAAGATACGCAGTATTTT
CASGLGARVKDTQYF
>-|-|TRBJ2-5|TRBV21-1
TGTGCCAGCAGCACCTCTGAGCGAGCACAAGAGACCCAGTACTTC
CASSTSERAQETQYF
>-|-|TRBJ1-5|TRBV20-1
TGCAGTGCTAGTCTTTCACTTTATAGCAATCAGCCCCAGCATTTT
CSASLSLYSNQPQHF
>-|-|TRBJ2-1|TRBV4-2
TGTGCCAGCAGCCAAGGCGTTGGCGCAGCCTACAATGAGCAGTTCTTC
CASSQGVGAAYNEQFF
>TRBD2|-|TRBJ2-5|TRBV5-1
TGCGCCAGCAGCTCTCAAGCTCTAGCGGCCCTTCAGCGGGAGACCCAGTACTTC
CASSSQALAALQRETQYF
>-|-|TRBJ1-4|TRBV20-1
TGCAGTGCTAGAGTGGGTGAAAAACTGTTTTTT
CSARVGEKLFF
>TRBD1|-|TRBJ1-3|TRBV29-1
TGCAGCGTTTTGGGACAGGGAAACACCATATATTTT
CSVLGQGNTIYF
>-|-|TRBJ1-1|TRBV6-5
TGTGCCAGCAGTTGGGGGGGAACAGGGATCACTGAAGCTTTCTTT
CASSWGGTGITEAFF